This T cell receptor (beta chain) was retrieved from a study of cytomegalovirus exposure and HLA in healthy donors. This clone was seen more than once but under ten times. Trimming at V came to 7 bases and at J to 4 bases, leaving 12 bases not matched to a gene. From germline, CDR1 is MDHEN and CDR2 SYDVKM. The CDR3 has 15 amino acids. Use of 60 Vbeta and 13 Jbeta primers characterized the PCR. Repertoires were generated with immunoSEQ multiplex PCR, while TCRdb's copy carries only in-frame clones and drops some. The sample yields fewer than 200,000 clones, about an eighth seen once. Sequencing used PBMCs. The TCR was taken from a man aged 50-60 years in good health and CMV-seropositive. The V gene is TRBV28, the J gene TRBJ1-2; 7 nucleotides match TRBD1. Here the CDR3 DNA reads TGTGCCAGCACCACCGGAGGGGGCGCTGGCTATGGCTACACCTTC. This gives the protein CASTTGGGAGYGYTF.